The 28 T cell receptor beta chains listed next were all sequenced from one sample in a study of human T cells and chemical hapten exposure. TCRdb re-called the RACE reads through MiXCR, storing one row per CDR3 protein. This repertoire shows approximately 90,000 distinct CDR3 sequences, roughly a tenth found once; its top ten account for less than 2.5%. Time point of the sample: patch test 1, 2 weeks after DPC sensitization. Regarding treatment: therapeutic diphenylcyclopropenone sensitization with weekly scalp DPC. The source was whole blood, collected in connection with sensitization to the hapten diphenylcyclopropenone (DPC). These TCRs come from a man in his forties or fifties with alopecia areata. Some clones in this sample may be carry-over from other donors' samples.

This clonotype was seen more than once but under ten times. This chain uses TRBV5-1 with TRBJ2-3, with D possibly called TRBD1 or TRBD2 (5 bases each). Trimming shortened V by 3 bases and J by 3 bases, and 11 bases separated the two germline ends. Germline V gene lookup returns CDR1 SGHRS and CDR2 YFSETQ. The CDR3 covers 14 residues. The CDR3 DNA reads TGCGCCAGCAGCTACCGGGACGGTACAGATACGCAGTATTTT. It translates to CASSYRDGTDTQYF.

The sample holds a few counts of this clonotype. The chain uses TRBV11-1 and TRBJ1-1; the D is unclear. The CDR3 runs 14 residues. Germline-derived CDR1 and CDR2 are SGHAT and FQDESV (reference sequence). Trimming shortened V by 2 bases and J by 3 bases, and 10 bases separated the two germline ends. The CDR3 DNA is TGTGCCAGCAGCTTAAGTGGTCCAGACACTGAAGCTTTCTTT. This translates into CASSLSGPDTEAFF.

The chain couples TRBV28 to TRBJ2-7; D is unclear. Trimming stripped 2 bases from V and 3 bases from J, with 5 bases between. Germline lookup yields CDR1 MDHEN and CDR2 SYDVKM. The CDR3 covers 12 residues. The CDR3: CASSLGFYEQYF. CDR3 coding DNA: TGTGCCAGCAGTTTAGGGTTCTACGAGCAGTACTTC.

The chain couples TRBV7-3 to TRBJ2-3; 10 nucleotides line up with TRBD2. This CDR3 spans 15 amino acids. Germline-derived CDR1 and CDR2 are SGHTA and FQGTGA. V was clipped by 6 bases and J by 0 bases; unmatched bases: 3. CDR3 region: CASSISGGSTDTQYF. The CDR3 DNA follows: TGTGCCAGCAGTATTAGCGGGGGGAGCACAGATACGCAGTATTTT.

This clonotype was observed a handful of times. V gene TRBV18 combines with J gene TRBJ2-7; 8 bases fit TRBD1. The CDR3 length is 14 residues. Germline CDR1 is KGHSH and CDR2 is LQKENI. The V segment lost 3 bases and the J segment 4 bases; nucleotides outside the gene matches: 5. CDR3 in amino acids: CASSPQGAGYEQYV. The CDR3 coding sequence is TGTGCCAGCTCACCTCAGGGGGCTGGTTACGAGCAGTACGTC.

The genes are TRBV5-1 and TRBJ2-2, with TRBD2 matching over 8 bases. Germline V CDR1 and CDR2: SGHRS, YFSETQ. The V segment lost 1 base and the J segment 1 base; nucleotides outside the gene matches: 15. The CDR3 is made up of 20 amino acids. CDR3 coding DNA: TGCGCCAGCAGCTTGATAAACGTCCCGGGACTAGTACAGAACACCGGGGAGCTGTTTTTT. Translated, it gives CASSLINVPGLVQNTGELFF.

Comments on this clonotype: The junction departs from the called germline gene at one end, perhaps through a read error. The chain joins TRBV18 to TRBJ1-6; 9 bases line up with TRBD1. This CDR3 has 15 amino acids. Germline CDR1 KGHSH, CDR2 LQKENI. CDR3 in DNA: TGTGCCAGCTCATCGGACAGGGGTAATGGGTCACCCCTCAACTTT. It translates to CASSSDRGNGSPLNF.

This clonotype showed up many times. J is TRBJ2-5 and V is TRBV9; D might be TRBD1 (6 bases). Deletions cut 2 bases from V and 2 bases from J, with 13 bases between. CDR3 length equals 15 residues. Germline CDR1 SGDLS, CDR2 YYNGEE. CDR3 amino acids: CASSVRDKSQETQYF. CDR3 sequence (DNA): TGTGCCAGCAGCGTCCGGGACAAGAGTCAAGAGACCCAGTACTTC.

This chain connects TRBV20-1 to TRBJ1-3; D not certain. CDR1 is DFQATT, CDR2 SNEGSKA, per germline (reference sequence). The CDR3 spans 15 residues. Trimming cost V 0 bases and J 0 bases, with 9 bases left between them. In DNA form, the CDR3 reads TGCAGTGCTAGAGACAGCCGGTCCTCTGGAAACACCATATATTTT. Encoded protein: CSARDSRSSGNTIYF.

This clonotype was observed a few times. The chain joins TRBV20-1 to TRBJ2-5; unclear D gene. Germline CDR1 DFQATT, CDR2 SNEGSKA (reference sequence). With 0 bases removed from V and 1 base from J, the gap between germline ends came to 9 bases. CDR3 length equals 14 residues. In nucleotides, the CDR3 is TGCAGTGCTAGAGATTACATGTCCCAAGAGACCCAGTACTTC. It codes for CSARDYMSQETQYF.

This clonotype was detected many times. The chain links TRBV3-1 to TRBJ2-3; D is unresolved. Germline CDR1 is LGHDT and CDR2 is YNNKEL (reference sequence). V shed 6 bases and J shed 8 bases, with 18 bases lying between them. The CDR3 has 14 amino acids. CDR3 nucleotides: TGTGCCAGCAGACCCGGGTCAGATACGGGTACGCAGTATTTT. It specifies CASRPGSDTGTQYF.

J is TRBJ2-1 and V is TRBV20-1; D not resolved. CDR1 and CDR2 (germline): DFQATT, SNEGSKA (reference sequence). This CDR3 spans 12 amino acids. The V gene lost 4 bases and the J gene lost 10 bases, with 14 bases spanning the gap. CDR3 sequence: CSATWTRGEQFF. The CDR3, as DNA: TGCAGTGCTACCTGGACCCGTGGGGAGCAGTTCTTC.

The sample holds many counts of this clonotype. The chain links TRBV29-1 to TRBJ2-1; D remains ambiguous. Trimming took off 4 bases at V and 4 bases at J, with 8 bases between the two ends. In germline, CDR1 is SQVTM, CDR2 ANQGSEA. The CDR3 is 12 amino acids. This CDR3 is CSVGGLYNEQFF. CDR3 sequence (DNA): TGCAGCGTTGGAGGTCTTTACAATGAGCAGTTCTTC.

The chain combines TRBV12-3 or TRBV12-4 with TRBJ2-5; unclear D gene. This CDR3 contains 20 residues. V shed 6 bases and J shed 1 base, with 30 bases lying between them. Written as DNA, the CDR3 is TGTGCCAGCAGGAGCGTCAGGCCTGCTTCGGGCCAAGAACGCCAAGAGACCCAGTACTTC. Translation: CASRSVRPASGQERQETQYF.

There are many counts of this clonotype. CDR3 DNA: TGTGCCAGCAGTTTAAGGTCTGGGACTAGGTTTTGGACAGATACGCAGTATTTT. Translation: CASSLRSGTRFWTDTQYF. This chain connects TRBV28 to TRBJ2-3, with TRBD2 matching 8 bases. After removal of 2 bases from V and 3 bases from J, the junction contained 13 bases not matched to a gene. Germline V CDR1 and CDR2: MDHEN, SYDVKM. This CDR3 contains 18 residues.

The chain is built from TRBV7-3 and TRBJ2-1, with 9 bases lining up with TRBD2. The V and J ends lost 1 base and 0 bases, in that order; junction bases with no gene match: 10. Germline CDR1 reads SGHTA; CDR2 reads FQGTGA. The CDR3 totals 19 residues. The CDR3 DNA reads as TGTGCCAGCAGCTTAATCCCCGGGACTAGCATTAGCTCCTACAATGAGCAGTTCTTC. It encodes CASSLIPGTSISSYNEQFF.

This clonotype was detected ten times or more. The V gene is TRBV7-2, the J gene TRBJ1-1; D perhaps matches TRBD1 (6 bases). There are 14 residues in the CDR3. V lost 5 bases to trimming and J lost 2 bases, with 12 bases between them. Germline V gene lookup returns CDR1 SGHTA and CDR2 FQGNSA. CDR3 sequence reads: CASSRGQTNTEAFF. CDR3 coding DNA: TGTGCCAGCAGCCGTGGACAGACCAACACTGAAGCTTTCTTT. The full variable domain, in which reference TRBV7-2 and TRBJ1-1 provide the parts outside the CDR3, is GAGVSQSPSNKVTEKGKDVELRCDPISGHTALYWYRQSLGQGLEFLIYFQGNSAPDKSGLPSDRFSAERTGGSVSTLTIQRTQQEDSAVYLCASSRGQTNTEAFFGQGTRLTVV.

In its sample, this clonotype was seen a few times. The gene calls are TRBV5-4 and TRBJ2-5; D unresolved. This CDR3 has 16 amino acids. In germline, CDR1 is SGHNT, CDR2 YYREEE (reference sequence). V shed 1 base and J shed 1 base, with 14 bases lying between them. The CDR3 region is CASSLSTTPSQETQYF. CDR3 sequence (DNA): TGTGCCAGCAGCTTGAGCACAACCCCCAGCCAAGAGACCCAGTACTTC.

Note on this clonotype: The junction shows a germline mismatch at one end, possibly a read error. The chain joins TRBV20-1 to TRBJ1-6, with D hard to call. The length of the CDR3 is 14 residues. Germline CDR1 DFQATT, CDR2 SNEGSKA (reference sequence). CDR3 in DNA: TGCAGTACTAGAAGGGATTCCTATAATTCACCCCTCCACTTT. The encoded protein is CSTRRDSYNSPLHF.

This clonotype was seen only a few times. V and J are TRBV7-9 and TRBJ2-5; D tentatively reads TRBD1 or TRBD2 (5 bases each). Trimming shortened V by 0 bases and J by 5 bases, and 16 bases separated the two germline ends. The CDR3 loop spans 16 amino acids. Germline assignment: CDR1 SEHNR and CDR2 FQNEAQ (reference sequence). The CDR3 region is CASSLAGTGGRETQYF. The CDR3 nucleotides read TGTGCCAGCAGCTTAGCGGGGACCGGCGGAAGGGAGACCCAGTACTTC.

This clonotype was seen many times. This chain links TRBV7-9 with TRBJ1-1, with 8 bases fitting TRBD1. Germline assignment: CDR1 SEHNR and CDR2 FQNEAQ (reference sequence). This CDR3 region has 14 residues. Losses at the gene ends were 5 bases for V and 4 bases for J; bases not matched to a gene: 6. CDR3 nucleotide sequence: TGTGCCAGCAGCAGGCAGGGGGCTGGCACTGAAGCTTTCTTT. Its protein is CASSRQGAGTEAFF.

This clonotype was counted a few times. V and J are TRBV20-1 and TRBJ2-3; TRBD2 is a possible D gene (5 bases). Trimming removed 2 bases from V and 5 bases from J, with 14 bases in between. CDR1 is DFQATT and CDR2 is SNEGSKA in the germline V gene (reference sequence). The CDR3 is 14 amino acids. CDR3 nucleotides: TGCAGTGCTAGAATAAGTCTAGCTAAAGATACGCAGTATTTT. Amino acids: CSARISLAKDTQYF.

The chain links TRBV29-1 to TRBJ2-5; perhaps TRBD2 as D (6 bases). This CDR3 region has 16 residues. Germline V gene sequence: CDR1 SQVTM, CDR2 ANQGSEA. The V gene lost 2 bases and the J gene lost 5 bases, with 21 bases spanning the gap. CDR3 nucleotide sequence: TGCAGCGTTGAATTAGGGACTGCCATCCCCGCGGAGACCCAGTACTTC. This codes for CSVELGTAIPAETQYF.

This clonotype has only a few counts. The rearrangement uses TRBV6-1 and TRBJ1-5; 11 bases align to TRBD1. CDR1 and CDR2 from the germline V gene are MNHNS and SASEGT. CDR3 length: 17 amino acids. With V trimmed by 0 bases and J by 2 bases, 3 bases remained unmatched. CDR3 in DNA: TGTGCCAGCAGTGAAGCCCTGGGACAGGGGGGCAATCAGCCCCAGCATTTT. Translated: CASSEALGQGGNQPQHF.

The chain has TRBV7-7 and TRBJ2-7, with 8 bases aligning to TRBD2. Germline V gene lookup returns CDR1 SSHAT and CDR2 FNYEAQ (reference sequence). The CDR3 has 16 residues. The CDR3 sequence: CASSLGMTSAAYEQYV. The CDR3 DNA is TGTGCTAGCAGCTTAGGGATGACTAGCGCTGCCTACGAGCAGTACGTC.

This clonotype was found a few times. The CDR3 sequence is CASSLRVDTEEYV. The DNA of the CDR3 is TGTGCCAGCAGCTTACGAGTGGACACCGAGGAGTACGTC. The chain uses TRBV7-2 and TRBJ2-7; D perhaps matches TRBD1 (5 bases). The CDR3 sequence is 13 residues long. Germline V gene data show CDR1 as SGHTA and CDR2 as FQGNSA.

The chain carries TRBV6-2 or TRBV6-3 and TRBJ2-2; 8 nucleotides agree with TRBD1. The V segment lost 2 bases and the J segment 0 bases; nucleotides outside the gene matches: 11. The CDR3 is made up of 19 amino acids. Germline V gene sequence: CDR1 MNHEY, CDR2 SVGEGT. The CDR3 spells CASSYVVGQASPNTGELFF. As DNA, the CDR3 is TGTGCCAGCAGTTACGTCGTGGGACAGGCCTCTCCGAACACCGGGGAGCTGTTTTTT.

This clonotype came up many times. The chain carries TRBV29-1 and TRBJ1-2; 8 nucleotides agree with TRBD1. Trimming removed 4 bases from V and 6 bases from J; junction bases left unmatched: 7. Germline values: CDR1 SQVTM, CDR2 ANQGSEA. The length of the CDR3 is 13 residues. The CDR3 DNA is TGCAGCGTTGTGATGCGGGACAGGAATGGCTACACCTTC. Translating it yields CSVVMRDRNGYTF.